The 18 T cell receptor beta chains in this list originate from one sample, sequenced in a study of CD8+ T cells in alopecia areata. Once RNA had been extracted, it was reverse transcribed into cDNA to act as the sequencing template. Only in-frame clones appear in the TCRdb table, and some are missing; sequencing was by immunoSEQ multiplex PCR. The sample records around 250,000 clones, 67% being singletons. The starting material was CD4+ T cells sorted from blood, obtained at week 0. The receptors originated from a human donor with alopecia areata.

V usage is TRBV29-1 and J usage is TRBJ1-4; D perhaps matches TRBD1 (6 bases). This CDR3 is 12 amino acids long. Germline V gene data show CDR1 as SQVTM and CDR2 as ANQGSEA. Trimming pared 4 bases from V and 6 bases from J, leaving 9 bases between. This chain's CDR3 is CSVASGDEKLFF. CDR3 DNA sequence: TGCAGCGTTGCTTCAGGGGATGAAAAACTGTTTTTT.

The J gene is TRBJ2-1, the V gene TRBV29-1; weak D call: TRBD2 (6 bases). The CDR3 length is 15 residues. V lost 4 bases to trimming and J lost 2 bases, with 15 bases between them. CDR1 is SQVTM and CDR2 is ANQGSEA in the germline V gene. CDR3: CSVGGGSPTYNEQFF. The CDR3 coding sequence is TGCAGCGTTGGGGGAGGCAGCCCAACCTACAATGAGCAGTTCTTC.

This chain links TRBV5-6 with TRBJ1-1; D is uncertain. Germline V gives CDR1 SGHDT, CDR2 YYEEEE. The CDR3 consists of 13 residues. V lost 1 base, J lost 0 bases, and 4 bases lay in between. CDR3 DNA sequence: TGTGCCAGCAGCTTGAGCCTGAACACTGAAGCTTTCTTT. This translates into CASSLSLNTEAFF.

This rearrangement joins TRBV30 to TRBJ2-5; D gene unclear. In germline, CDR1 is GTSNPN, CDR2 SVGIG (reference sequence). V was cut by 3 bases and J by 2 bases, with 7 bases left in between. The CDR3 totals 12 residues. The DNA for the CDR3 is TGTGCCTGGAGCATAAGACAAGAGACCCAGTACTTC. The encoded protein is CAWSIRQETQYF. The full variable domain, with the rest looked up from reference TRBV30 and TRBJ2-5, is SQTIHQWPATLVQPVGSPLSLECTVEGTSNPNLYWYRQAAGRGLQLLFYSVGIGQISSEVPQNLSASRPQDRQFILSSKKLLLSDSGFYLCAWSIRQETQYFGPGTRLLVL.

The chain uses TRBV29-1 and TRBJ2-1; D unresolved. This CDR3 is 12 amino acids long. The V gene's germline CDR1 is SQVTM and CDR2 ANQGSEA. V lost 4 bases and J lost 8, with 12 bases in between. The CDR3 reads CSVVGVVDEQFF. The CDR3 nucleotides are TGCAGCGTTGTAGGAGTTGTCGATGAGCAGTTCTTC.

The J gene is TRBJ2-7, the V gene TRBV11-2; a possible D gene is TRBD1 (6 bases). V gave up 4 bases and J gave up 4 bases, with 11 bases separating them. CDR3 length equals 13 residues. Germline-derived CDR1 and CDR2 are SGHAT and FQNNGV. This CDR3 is CASSSLRGYEQYF. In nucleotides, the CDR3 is TGTGCCAGCAGCTCTCTAAGGGGGTACGAGCAGTACTTC. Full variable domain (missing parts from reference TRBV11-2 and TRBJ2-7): EAGVAQSPRYKIIEKRQSVAFWCNPISGHATLYWYQQILGQGPKLLIQFQNNGVVDDSQLPKDRFSAERLKGVDSTLKIQPAKLEDSAVYLCASSSLRGYEQYFGPGTRLTVT.

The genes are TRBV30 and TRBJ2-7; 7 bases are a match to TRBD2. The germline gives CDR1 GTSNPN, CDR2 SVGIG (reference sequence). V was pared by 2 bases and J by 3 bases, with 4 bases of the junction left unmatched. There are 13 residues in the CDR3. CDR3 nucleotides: TGTGCCTGGAGTCTCGGGGGGAACTACGAGCAGTACTTC. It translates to CAWSLGGNYEQYF.

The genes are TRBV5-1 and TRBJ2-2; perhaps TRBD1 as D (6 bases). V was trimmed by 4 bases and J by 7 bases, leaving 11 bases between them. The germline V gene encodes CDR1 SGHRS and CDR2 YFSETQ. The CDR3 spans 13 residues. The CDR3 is CASSPQGIGELFF. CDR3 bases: TGCGCCAGCAGCCCGCAGGGGATCGGGGAGCTGTTTTTT. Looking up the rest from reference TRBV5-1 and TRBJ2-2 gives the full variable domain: KAGVTQTPRYLIKTRGQQVTLSCSPISGHRSVSWYQQTPGQGLQFLFEYFSETQRNKGNFPGRFSGRQFSNSRSEMNVSTLELGDSALYLCASSPQGIGELFFGEGSRLTVL.

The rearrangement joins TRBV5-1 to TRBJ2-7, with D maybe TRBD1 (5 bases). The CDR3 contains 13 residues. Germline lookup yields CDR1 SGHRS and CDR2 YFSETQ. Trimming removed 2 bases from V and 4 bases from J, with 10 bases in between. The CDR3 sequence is CASSFVGAYEQYF. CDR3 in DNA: TGCGCCAGCAGCTTCGTTGGGGCTTACGAGCAGTACTTC.

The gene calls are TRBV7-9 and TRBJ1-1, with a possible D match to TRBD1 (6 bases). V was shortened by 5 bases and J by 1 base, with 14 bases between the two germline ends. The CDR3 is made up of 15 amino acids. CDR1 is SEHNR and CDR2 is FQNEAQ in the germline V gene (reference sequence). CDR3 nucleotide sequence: TGTGCCAGCAGCCCAAGGGGACACCCGAACACTGAAGCTTTCTTT. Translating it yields CASSPRGHPNTEAFF.

The CDR3 here is CASSPDWGETQYF. CDR3 DNA sequence: TGTGCCAGCAGTCCGGACTGGGGGGAGACCCAGTACTTC. The chain joins TRBV6-6 to TRBJ2-5; D tentatively reads TRBD1 or TRBD2 (5 bases each). The CDR3 is made up of 13 amino acids. Trimming cost V 5 bases and J 5 bases, with 12 bases left between them. From germline, CDR1 is MNHNY and CDR2 SVGAGI (reference sequence).

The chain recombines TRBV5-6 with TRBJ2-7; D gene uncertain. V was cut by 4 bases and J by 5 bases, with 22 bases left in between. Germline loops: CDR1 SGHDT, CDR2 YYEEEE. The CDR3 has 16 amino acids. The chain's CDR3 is CASSQYLVSISHEQYF. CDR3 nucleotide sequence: TGTGCCAGCAGCCAATACCTGGTATCTATATCCCACGAGCAGTACTTC.

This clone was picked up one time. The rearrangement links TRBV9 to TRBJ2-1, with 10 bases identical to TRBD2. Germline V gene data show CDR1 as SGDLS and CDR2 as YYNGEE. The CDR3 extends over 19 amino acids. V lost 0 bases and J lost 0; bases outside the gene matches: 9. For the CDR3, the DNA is TGTGCCAGCAGCGTAGAGTGGGGACTAGCGCAGAGCTCCTACAATGAGCAGTTCTTC. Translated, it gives CASSVEWGLAQSSYNEQFF.

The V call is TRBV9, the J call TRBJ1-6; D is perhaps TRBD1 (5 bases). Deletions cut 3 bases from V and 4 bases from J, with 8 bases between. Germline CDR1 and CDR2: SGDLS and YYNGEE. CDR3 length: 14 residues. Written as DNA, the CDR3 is TGTGCCAGCAGCGGGGGACGGTATAATTCACCCCTCCACTTT. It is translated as CASSGGRYNSPLHF.

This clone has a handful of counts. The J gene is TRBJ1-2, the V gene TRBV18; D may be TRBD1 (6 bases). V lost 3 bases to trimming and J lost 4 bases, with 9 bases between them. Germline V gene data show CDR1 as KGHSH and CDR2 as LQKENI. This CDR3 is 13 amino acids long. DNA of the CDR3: TGTGCCAGCTCACCGGGGGGCGGCTATGGCTACACCTTC. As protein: CASSPGGGYGYTF.

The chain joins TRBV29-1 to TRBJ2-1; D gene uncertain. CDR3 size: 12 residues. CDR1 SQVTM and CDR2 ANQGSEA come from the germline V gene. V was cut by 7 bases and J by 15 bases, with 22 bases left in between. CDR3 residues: CSADDDRTYRFF. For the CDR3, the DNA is TGCAGCGCCGACGACGATAGGACCTACCGGTTCTTC.

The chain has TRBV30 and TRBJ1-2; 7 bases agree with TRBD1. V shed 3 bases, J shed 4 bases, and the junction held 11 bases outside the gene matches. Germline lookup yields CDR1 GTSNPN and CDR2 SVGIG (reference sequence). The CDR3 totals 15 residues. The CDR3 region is CAWRVRQGSLYGYTF. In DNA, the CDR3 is TGTGCCTGGAGGGTACGACAGGGATCGCTCTATGGCTACACCTTC. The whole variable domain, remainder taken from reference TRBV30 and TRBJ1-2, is SQTIHQWPATLVQPVGSPLSLECTVEGTSNPNLYWYRQAAGRGLQLLFYSVGIGQISSEVPQNLSASRPQDRQFILSSKKLLLSDSGFYLCAWRVRQGSLYGYTFGSGTRLTVV.

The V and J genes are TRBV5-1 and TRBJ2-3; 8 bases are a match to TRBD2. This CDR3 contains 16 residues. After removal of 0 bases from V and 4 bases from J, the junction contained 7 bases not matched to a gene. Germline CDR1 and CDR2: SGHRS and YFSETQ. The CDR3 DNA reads TGCGCCAGCAGCTTGGTTGGCGGGGGGATCGCAGATACGCAGTATTTT. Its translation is CASSLVGGGIADTQYF. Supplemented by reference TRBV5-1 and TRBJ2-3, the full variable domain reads KAGVTQTPRYLIKTRGQQVTLSCSPISGHRSVSWYQQTPGQGLQFLFEYFSETQRNKGNFPGRFSGRQFSNSRSEMNVSTLELGDSALYLCASSLVGGGIADTQYFGPGTRLTVL.